This T cell receptor (beta chain) came from a study of chemoradiotherapy in HPV16-positive cancers. Study-wide points: HPV-responsive T-cell expansion during chemoradiotherapy was linked to improved recurrence-free survival in HPV16-positive patients.

To note about this clone: Its antigen is not known.

V trimming: 6 bases; J trimming: 6 bases; junction bases outside the gene matches: 7. Germline-derived CDR1 and CDR2 are MNHEY and SVGAGI. The CDR3 loop spans 14 amino acids. TCRdb's copy holds only in-frame clones and misses some; the assay was immunoSEQ multiplex PCR. The repertoire includes about 17,000 clones, over 90% of them detected once, and over 12% sits in the top ten. This sequence originates from a human donor with HPV-associated anogenital cancer. The chain recombines TRBV6-5 with TRBJ2-2; TRBD1 matches at 7 bases. This material consisted of blood, taken from a patient who underwent chemoradiotherapy. The CDR3 here is CASRGQSDAGELFF. Here the CDR3 DNA reads TGTGCCAGCAGGGGACAGTCCGACGCCGGGGAGCTGTTTTTT.